This T cell receptor beta chain stems from a study of glioma-infiltrating T cells after dendritic cell vaccination. Libraries were prepared by immunoSEQ multiplex PCR; TCRdb keeps only in-frame clonotypes and omits some of them. The table lists 95,000 to 110,000 clones, roughly 76% of them singletons. This CDR3 is 14 amino acids long. CDR1 and CDR2 (germline): MNHNS, SASEGT. Trimming cost V 5 bases and J 13 bases; bases outside gene matches: 13. The chain is built from TRBV6-1 and TRBJ1-2; 10 nucleotides align to TRBD1. This clonotype originated in a human donor with glioblastoma. Material: blood, obtained before dendritic cell vaccination. CDR3 sequence: CASSYSTGGRASTF. CDR3 DNA: TGTGCCAGCAGTTATTCGACAGGGGGCCGCGCTAGCACCTTC.